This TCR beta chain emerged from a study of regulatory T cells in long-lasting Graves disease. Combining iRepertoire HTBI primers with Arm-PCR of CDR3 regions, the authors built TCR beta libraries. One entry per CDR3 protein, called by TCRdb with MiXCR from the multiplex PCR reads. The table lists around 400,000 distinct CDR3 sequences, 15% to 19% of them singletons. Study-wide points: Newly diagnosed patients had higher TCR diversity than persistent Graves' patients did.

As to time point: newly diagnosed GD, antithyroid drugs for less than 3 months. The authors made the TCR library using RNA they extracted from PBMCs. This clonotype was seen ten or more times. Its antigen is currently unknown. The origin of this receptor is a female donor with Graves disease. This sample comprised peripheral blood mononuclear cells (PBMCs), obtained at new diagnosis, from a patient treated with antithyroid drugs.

The CDR3 region is CASRLAGLTGGEETQYF. The CDR3 nucleotides read TGTGCCAGCCGGTTAGCGGGGCTCACCGGTGGGGAAGAGACCCAGTACTTC. The genes are TRBV6-1 and TRBJ2-5; 8 bases align to TRBD2. Germline V gene sequence: CDR1 MNHNS, CDR2 SASEGT. V shed 8 bases and J 3 bases; nucleotides not matched to a gene: 17. The length of the CDR3 is 17 residues.